The 14 T cell receptor beta chains below come from one sample, sequenced in a study of siplizumab effects on memory and regulatory T cells. The table came from immunoSEQ multiplex PCR; TCRdb's copy has only in-frame clones and leaves some out. The repertoire consists of about 62,000 clones, with approximately 79% occurring once and the leading ten covering less than 0.55%. Sequenced sample: memory CD4+ T cells sorted from blood. The origin of the receptors is a human donor in good health.

The chain uses TRBV18 and TRBJ1-1; 7 bases line up with TRBD1. Trimming at V came to 10 bases and at J to 4 bases, leaving 9 bases not matched to a gene. Germline assignment: CDR1 KGHSH and CDR2 LQKENI. This CDR3 has 13 amino acids. The CDR3 region is CATRDQGGTEAFF. CDR3 nucleotides: TGTGCCACCAGAGACCAGGGGGGCACTGAAGCTTTCTTT.

The rearrangement links TRBV11-3 to TRBJ2-3; TRBD1 aligns across 8 bases. CDR3 length equals 13 residues. Germline CDR1 SGHNT, CDR2 YENEEA. With V trimmed by 5 bases and J by 5 bases, 3 bases remained unmatched. Here the CDR3 reads CASSRTGGDTQYF. DNA for the CDR3: TGTGCCAGCAGCCGTACAGGGGGAGATACGCAGTATTTT.

This clone has just one count. The chain links TRBV7-9 to TRBJ2-6; the D gene is possibly TRBD1 (5 bases). Per germline, CDR1 SEHNR and CDR2 FQNEAQ (reference sequence). The CDR3 is 15 residues long. Trimming pared 2 bases from V and 4 bases from J, leaving 9 bases between. DNA of the CDR3: TGTGCCAGCAGCTTAAGGGGTGAGGGGGCCAACGTCCTGACTTTC. Translation: CASSLRGEGANVLTF.

The rearrangement uses TRBV2 and TRBJ1-1; D call uncertain. The CDR3 runs to 14 residues. Trimming stripped 6 bases from V and 0 bases from J, with 11 bases between. CDR1 and CDR2 (germline): SNHLY, FYNNEI. Written as DNA, the CDR3 is TGTGCCAGCAGGGCCGGACGGATGAACACTGAAGCTTTCTTT. Translated, it gives CASRAGRMNTEAFF.

The chain combines TRBV19 with TRBJ2-1; possible D gene TRBD2, 5 bases. The CDR3 spans 14 residues. V shed 5 bases and J shed 5 bases, with 13 bases lying between them. Germline V CDR1 and CDR2: LNHDA, SQIVND (reference sequence). The CDR3 here is CASSFGLTDNEQFF. CDR3 nucleotide sequence: TGTGCCAGTAGTTTCGGACTCACCGACAATGAGCAGTTCTTC.

The CDR3 DNA is TGTGCCAGCAGTCCTCGGCGAGACCTCGGGGGAAACACCATATATTTT. Amino acid sequence: CASSPRRDLGGNTIYF. The gene calls are TRBV7-9 and TRBJ1-3, with unresolved D. V lost 6 bases to trimming and J lost 4 bases, with 19 bases between them. Germline V gene data show CDR1 as SEHNR and CDR2 as FQNEAQ (reference sequence). CDR3 length: 16 residues.

The V gene is TRBV11-2, the J gene TRBJ2-1; D may be TRBD2 (7 bases). Germline V gene data show CDR1 as SGHAT and CDR2 as FQNNGV. The CDR3 is 15 amino acids. Trimming took off 3 bases at V and 8 bases at J, with 17 bases between the two ends. CDR3 loop: CASSFITGGGYEQFF. CDR3 DNA sequence: TGTGCCAGCAGCTTCATCACGGGGGGCGGGTATGAGCAGTTCTTC.

The chain employs TRBV10-3 and TRBJ1-1; D uncertain. Germline CDR1 reads ENHRY; CDR2 reads SYGVKD. CDR3 size: 12 residues. V lost 5 bases to trimming and J lost 7 bases, with 11 bases between them. The CDR3 region has the DNA TGTGCCATCAGTCGAGGTGAGGGTGAAGCTTTCTTT. This codes for CAISRGEGEAFF.

The rearrangement joins TRBV6-5 to TRBJ1-1; TRBD1 matches 9 bases. Germline V gene lookup returns CDR1 MNHEY and CDR2 SVGAGI. CDR3 length: 12 residues. The junction had 8 bases not matched to a gene; V was cut back by 7 bases and J by 11 bases. The CDR3 coding sequence is TGTGCCAGCACCAAGGGACAGGGAGGCGCTTTCTTT. This encodes CASTKGQGGAFF.

The genes are TRBV5-1 and TRBJ2-7, with 11 bases fitting TRBD1. The V and J ends lost 4 bases and 4 bases, in that order; junction bases with no gene match: 7. The CDR3 runs to 15 residues. CDR1 is SGHRS, CDR2 YFSETQ, per germline. CDR3 sequence reads: CASSLLGQGEYEQYF. CDR3 DNA: TGCGCCAGCAGCCTCCTGGGACAGGGGGAGTACGAGCAGTACTTC.

The CDR3 bases are TGTGCCAGCAGCGTAGACAGGGGCGAGGGGCAGTTCTTC. Protein sequence: CASSVDRGEGQFF. This chain connects TRBV9 to TRBJ2-1, with TRBD1 identical over 7 bases. J gave up 12 bases and V 0 bases, and 6 bases lay outside the gene matches. From germline, CDR1 is SGDLS and CDR2 YYNGEE. The CDR3 is made up of 13 amino acids.

J is TRBJ1-1 and V is TRBV29-1; unclear D gene. The CDR3 length is 13 residues. V dropped 4 bases and J dropped 1 base, with 10 bases sitting between them. Germline V CDR1 and CDR2: SQVTM, ANQGSEA. Written as DNA, the CDR3 is TGCAGCGTTGGGCAAACAAGGAACACTGAAGCTTTCTTT. This encodes CSVGQTRNTEAFF.

The V call is TRBV6-5, the J call TRBJ1-1; D might be TRBD1 (5 bases). The CDR3 runs 14 residues. V was cut by 8 bases and J by 1 base, with 14 bases left in between. In germline, CDR1 is MNHEY, CDR2 SVGAGI. CDR3 amino acids: CASSWGTENTEAFF. CDR3 nucleotide sequence: TGTGCCAGCTCTTGGGGGACGGAGAACACTGAAGCTTTCTTT.

The rearrangement joins TRBV5-5 to TRBJ2-5; 7 bases are a match to TRBD1. CDR3 length: 14 amino acids. V gave up 7 bases and J gave up 3 bases; unmatched junction bases: 9. Per the germline V gene, CDR1 is SGHKS and CDR2 is YYEKEE (reference sequence). The CDR3 is CASLRGIGEETQYF. The DNA of the CDR3 is TGTGCCAGCCTCAGGGGGATTGGGGAAGAGACCCAGTACTTC.